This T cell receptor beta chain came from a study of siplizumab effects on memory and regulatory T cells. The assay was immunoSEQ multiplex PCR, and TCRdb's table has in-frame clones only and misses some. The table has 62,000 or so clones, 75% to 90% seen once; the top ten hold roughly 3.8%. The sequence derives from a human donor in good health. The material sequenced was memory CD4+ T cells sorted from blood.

For the CDR3, the DNA is TGTGCCAGCAGTTCACAGAACAATCAGCCCCAGCATTTT. Translation gives CASSSQNNQPQHF. The chain is built from TRBV6-6 and TRBJ1-5; D remains unclear. Trimming took 4 bases from V and 3 from J, leaving 7 bases between them. The V gene's germline CDR1 is MNHNY and CDR2 SVGAGI (reference sequence). This CDR3 spans 13 amino acids.